This TCR beta chain was documented in a study of CD8 T cells in Susac syndrome. Findings and limits, study-wide: The TCR sequencing and HLA analysis in the study involved a relatively small number of individuals, as the study acknowledged.

CD8+ and CD4+ T cells from blood underwent TCR beta sequencing, which was carried out in a high-throughput format. FACS was used to enrich TEMRA cells, whereas the CD8+ and CD4+ T cells were obtained by negative isolation. Germline V CDR1 and CDR2: MNHEY, SVGEGT. This CDR3 contains 13 residues. Trimming left V 7 bases short and J 1 base short, with 10 bases between. With respect to this clonotype: Its specificity is unknown.

A quantity of about 0.5 to 1 ug RNA underwent reverse transcription using random hexamers. A multiplex approach, immunoSEQ multiplex PCR, amplified TCR beta CDR3 across 54 Vbeta and 13 Jbeta. TCRdb ran MiXCR on the immunoSEQ multiplex PCR reads and lists one entry per CDR3 protein. The sample comprises about 160,000 distinct CDR3 sequences, approximately 93% of which are singletons, and roughly 0.099% rests with the top ten. The J gene is TRBJ1-1, the V gene TRBV6-2 or TRBV6-3; no firm D call. This clonotype was sampled from a human donor with multiple sclerosis. The sequenced material came from CD4+ T cells from PBMCs. The CDR3 spells CASTPGWNTEAFF. The CDR3 bases are TGTGCCAGCACCCCCGGCTGGAACACTGAAGCTTTCTTT.